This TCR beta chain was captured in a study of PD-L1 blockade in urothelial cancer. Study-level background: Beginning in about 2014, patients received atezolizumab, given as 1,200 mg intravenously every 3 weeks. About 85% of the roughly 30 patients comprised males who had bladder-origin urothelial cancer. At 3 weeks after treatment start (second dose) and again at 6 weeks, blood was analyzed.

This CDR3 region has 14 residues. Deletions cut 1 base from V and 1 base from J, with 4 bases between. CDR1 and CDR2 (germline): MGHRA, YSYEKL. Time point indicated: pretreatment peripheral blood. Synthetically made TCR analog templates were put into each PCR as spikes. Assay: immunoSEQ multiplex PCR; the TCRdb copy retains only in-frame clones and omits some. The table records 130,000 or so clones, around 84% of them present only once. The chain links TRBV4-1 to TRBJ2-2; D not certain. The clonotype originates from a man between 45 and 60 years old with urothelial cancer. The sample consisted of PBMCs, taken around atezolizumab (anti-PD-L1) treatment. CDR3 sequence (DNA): TGCGCCAGCAGCCAAGCCAGGAACACCGGGGAGCTGTTTTTT. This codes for CASSQARNTGELFF.